This TCR beta chain was recorded in a study of Ad26.COV2.S vaccination and SARS-CoV-2 variants. Whole-study context: This donor came from the COV1001 trial of Ad26.COV2.S.

The CDR3 runs to 15 residues. Data came from immunoSEQ multiplex PCR; TCRdb stores just in-frame clones and leaves some out. The sample lists roughly 700,000 clones; about 89% were seen once. As for treatment: some 19 received Ad26.COV2.S at low or high dose, single or two shots; roughly 5 received placebo; per-sample allocation not given. Samples analyzed were those drawn on day 63 after the first vaccine or placebo injection. The sample consisted of peripheral blood, taken in a trial of Ad26.COV2.S vaccine versus placebo. This chain links TRBV21-1 with TRBJ2-3; whether TRBD1, the table's D call, matches the DNA was not checked. TRBV21-1 is a listed pseudogene. This sequence was found in a person between 18 and 60 years old who received the Ad26.COV2.S COVID-19 vaccine or a placebo. The CDR3 reads CASSKDSNSTDTQYF. CDR3 coding DNA: TGTGCCAGCAGCAAGGACAGCAATAGCACAGATACGCAGTATTTT.